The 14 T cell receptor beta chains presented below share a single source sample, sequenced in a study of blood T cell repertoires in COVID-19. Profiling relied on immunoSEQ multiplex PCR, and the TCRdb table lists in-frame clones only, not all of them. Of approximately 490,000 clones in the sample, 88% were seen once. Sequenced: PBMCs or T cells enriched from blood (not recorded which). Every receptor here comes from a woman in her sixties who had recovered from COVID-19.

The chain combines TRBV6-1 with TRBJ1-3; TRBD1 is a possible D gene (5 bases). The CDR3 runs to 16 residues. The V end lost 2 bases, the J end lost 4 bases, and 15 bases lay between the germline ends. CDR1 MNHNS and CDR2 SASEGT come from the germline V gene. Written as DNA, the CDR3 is TGTGCCAGCAGTGAACAAGGTGGGGCACCCGGAAACACCATATATTTT. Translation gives CASSEQGGAPGNTIYF.

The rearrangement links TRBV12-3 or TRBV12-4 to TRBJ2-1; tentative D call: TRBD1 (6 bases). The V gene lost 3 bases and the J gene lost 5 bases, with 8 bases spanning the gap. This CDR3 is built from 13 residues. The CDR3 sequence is CASSFRGHNEQFF. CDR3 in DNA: TGTGCCAGCAGTTTCAGGGGCCACAATGAGCAGTTCTTC.

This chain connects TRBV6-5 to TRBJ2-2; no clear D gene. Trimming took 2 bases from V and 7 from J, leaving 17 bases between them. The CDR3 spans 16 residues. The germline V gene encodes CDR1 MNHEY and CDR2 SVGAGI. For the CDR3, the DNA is TGTGCCAGCAGTTACCAGCCCCAAACAGTGGACGGGGAGCTGTTTTTT. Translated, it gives CASSYQPQTVDGELFF.

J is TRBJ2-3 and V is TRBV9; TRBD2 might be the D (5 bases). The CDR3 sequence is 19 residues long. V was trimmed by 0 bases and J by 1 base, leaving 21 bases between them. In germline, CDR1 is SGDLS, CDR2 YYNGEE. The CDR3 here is CASSVGVLAAQSGTDTQYF. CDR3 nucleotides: TGTGCCAGCAGCGTAGGGGTCCTAGCCGCCCAATCGGGCACAGATACGCAGTATTTT.

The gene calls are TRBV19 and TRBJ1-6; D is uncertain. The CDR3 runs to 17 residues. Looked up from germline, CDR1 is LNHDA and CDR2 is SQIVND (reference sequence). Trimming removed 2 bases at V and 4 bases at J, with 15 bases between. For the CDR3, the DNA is TGTGCCAGTAGTATACCGGCTTGGAGGAAATATAATTCACCCCTCCACTTT. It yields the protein CASSIPAWRKYNSPLHF.

The CDR3 coding sequence is TGTGCCAGCAGTTTATATTCAGTAGGGGGGGAATCCGGTGGCTACACCTTC. This encodes CASSLYSVGGESGGYTF. The chain uses TRBV27 and TRBJ1-2; D possibly corresponds to TRBD1 (6 bases). The CDR3 has 17 residues. With 1 base removed from V and 7 bases from J, the gap between germline ends came to 22 bases. CDR1 and CDR2 from the germline V gene are MNHEY and SMNVEV (reference sequence).

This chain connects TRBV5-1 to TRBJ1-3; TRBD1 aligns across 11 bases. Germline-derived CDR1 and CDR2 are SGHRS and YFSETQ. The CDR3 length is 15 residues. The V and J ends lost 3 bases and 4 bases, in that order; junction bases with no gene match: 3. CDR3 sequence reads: CASSSRTGGGNTIYF. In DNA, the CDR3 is TGCGCCAGCAGCTCACGGACAGGGGGCGGAAACACCATATATTTT.

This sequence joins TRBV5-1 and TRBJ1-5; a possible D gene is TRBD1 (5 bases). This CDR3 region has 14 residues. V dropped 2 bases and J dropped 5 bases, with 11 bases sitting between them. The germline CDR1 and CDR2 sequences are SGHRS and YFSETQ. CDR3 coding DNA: TGCGCCAGCAGCTTAGACAGTGGGGATCAGCCCCAGCATTTT. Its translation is CASSLDSGDQPQHF. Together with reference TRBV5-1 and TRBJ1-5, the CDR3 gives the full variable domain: KAGVTQTPRYLIKTRGQQVTLSCSPISGHRSVSWYQQTPGQGLQFLFEYFSETQRNKGNFPGRFSGRQFSNSRSEMNVSTLELGDSALYLCASSLDSGDQPQHFGDGTRLSIL.

DNA for the CDR3: TGTGCCAGCAGCGTAGCCAGGGGAGACACTGAAGCTTTCTTT. It specifies CASSVARGDTEAFF. V gene TRBV9 combines with J gene TRBJ1-1, with D perhaps matching TRBD1 (6 bases). This CDR3 spans 14 amino acids. Germline V CDR1 and CDR2: SGDLS, YYNGEE. The V end was cut by 0 bases, the J end by 3 bases, with 9 bases between. The whole variable domain, filled in from reference TRBV9 and TRBJ1-1, reads DSGVTQTPKHLITATGQRVTLRCSPRSGDLSVYWYQQSLDQGLQFLIQYYNGEERAKGNILERFSAQQFPDLHSELNLSSLELGDSALYFCASSVARGDTEAFFGQGTRLTVV.

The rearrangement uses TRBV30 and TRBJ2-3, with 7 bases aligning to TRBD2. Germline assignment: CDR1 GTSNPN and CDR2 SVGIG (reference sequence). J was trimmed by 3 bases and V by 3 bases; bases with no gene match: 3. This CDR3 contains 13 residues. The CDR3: CAWSPAGTDTQYF. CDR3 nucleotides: TGTGCCTGGAGCCCAGCGGGGACAGATACGCAGTATTTT.

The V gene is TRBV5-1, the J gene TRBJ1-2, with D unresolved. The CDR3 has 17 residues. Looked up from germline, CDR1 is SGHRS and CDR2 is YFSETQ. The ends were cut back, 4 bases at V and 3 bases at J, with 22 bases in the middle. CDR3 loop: CASSGRRLGSSDYGYTF. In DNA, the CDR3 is TGCGCCAGCAGCGGTCGAAGACTTGGCTCATCGGACTATGGCTACACCTTC.

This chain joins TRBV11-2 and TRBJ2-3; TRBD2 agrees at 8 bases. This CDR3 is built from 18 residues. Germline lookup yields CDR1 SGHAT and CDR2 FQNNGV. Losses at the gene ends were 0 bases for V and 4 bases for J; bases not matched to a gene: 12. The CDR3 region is CASSLDWGGLAGSDTQYF. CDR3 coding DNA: TGTGCCAGCAGCTTAGACTGGGGGGGGCTAGCGGGTTCAGATACGCAGTATTTT.

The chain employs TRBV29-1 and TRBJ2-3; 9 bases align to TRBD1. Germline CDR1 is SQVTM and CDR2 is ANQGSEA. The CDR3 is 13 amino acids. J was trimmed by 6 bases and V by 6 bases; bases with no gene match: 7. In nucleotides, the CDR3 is TGCAGCGTCCCGGACAGGGGCGGCGATACGCAGTATTTT. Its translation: CSVPDRGGDTQYF.

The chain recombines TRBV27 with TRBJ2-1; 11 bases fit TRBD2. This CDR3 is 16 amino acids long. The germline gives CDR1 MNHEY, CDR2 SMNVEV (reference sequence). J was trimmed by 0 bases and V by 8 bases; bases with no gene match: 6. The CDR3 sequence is CASRLAGISSYNEQFF. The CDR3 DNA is TGTGCCAGCCGACTAGCGGGGATTAGCTCCTACAATGAGCAGTTCTTC.